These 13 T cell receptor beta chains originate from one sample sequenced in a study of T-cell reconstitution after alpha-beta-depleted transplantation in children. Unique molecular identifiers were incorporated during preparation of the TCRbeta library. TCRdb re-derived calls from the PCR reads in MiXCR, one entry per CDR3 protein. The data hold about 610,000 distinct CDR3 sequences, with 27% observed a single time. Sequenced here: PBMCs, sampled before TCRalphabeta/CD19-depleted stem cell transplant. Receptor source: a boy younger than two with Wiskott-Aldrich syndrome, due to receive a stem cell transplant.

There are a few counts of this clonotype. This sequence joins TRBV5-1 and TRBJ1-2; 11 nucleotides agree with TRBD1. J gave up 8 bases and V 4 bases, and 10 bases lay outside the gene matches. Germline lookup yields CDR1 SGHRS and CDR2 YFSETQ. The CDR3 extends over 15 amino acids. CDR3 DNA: TGCGCCAGCAGCCTCGGACAGGGGGCCAGCTACGGCTACACCTTC. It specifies CASSLGQGASYGYTF. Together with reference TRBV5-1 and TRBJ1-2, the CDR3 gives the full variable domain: KAGVTQTPRYLIKTRGQQVTLSCSPISGHRSVSWYQQTPGQGLQFLFEYFSETQRNKGNFPGRFSGRQFSNSRSEMNVSTLELGDSALYLCASSLGQGASYGYTFGSGTRLTVV.

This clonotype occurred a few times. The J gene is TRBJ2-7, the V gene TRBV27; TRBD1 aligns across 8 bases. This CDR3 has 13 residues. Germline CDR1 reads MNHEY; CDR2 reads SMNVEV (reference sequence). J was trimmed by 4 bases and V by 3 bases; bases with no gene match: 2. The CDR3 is CASSFQGAYEQYF. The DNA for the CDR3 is TGTGCCAGCAGTTTTCAGGGGGCGTACGAGCAGTACTTC.

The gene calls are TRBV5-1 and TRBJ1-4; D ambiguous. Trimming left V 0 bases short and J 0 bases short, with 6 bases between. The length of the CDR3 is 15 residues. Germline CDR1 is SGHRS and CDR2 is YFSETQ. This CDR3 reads CASSLAPTTNEKLFF. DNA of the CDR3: TGCGCCAGCAGCTTGGCCCCGACAACTAATGAAAAACTGTTTTTT. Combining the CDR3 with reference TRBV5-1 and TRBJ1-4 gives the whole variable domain KAGVTQTPRYLIKTRGQQVTLSCSPISGHRSVSWYQQTPGQGLQFLFEYFSETQRNKGNFPGRFSGRQFSNSRSEMNVSTLELGDSALYLCASSLAPTTNEKLFFGSGTQLSVL.

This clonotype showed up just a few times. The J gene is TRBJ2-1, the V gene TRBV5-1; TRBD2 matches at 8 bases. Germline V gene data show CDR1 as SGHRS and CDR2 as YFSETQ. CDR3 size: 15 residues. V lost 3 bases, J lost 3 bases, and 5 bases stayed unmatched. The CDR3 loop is CASSSYSGIYNEQFF. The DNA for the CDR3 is TGCGCCAGCAGCTCGTATAGCGGGATCTACAATGAGCAGTTCTTC.

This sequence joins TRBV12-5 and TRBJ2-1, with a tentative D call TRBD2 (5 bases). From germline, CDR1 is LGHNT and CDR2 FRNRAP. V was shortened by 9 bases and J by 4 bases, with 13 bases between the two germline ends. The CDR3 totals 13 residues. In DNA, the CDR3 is TGTGCTAGCAGGACTGGGGTGTACAATGAGCAGTTCTTC. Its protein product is CASRTGVYNEQFF.

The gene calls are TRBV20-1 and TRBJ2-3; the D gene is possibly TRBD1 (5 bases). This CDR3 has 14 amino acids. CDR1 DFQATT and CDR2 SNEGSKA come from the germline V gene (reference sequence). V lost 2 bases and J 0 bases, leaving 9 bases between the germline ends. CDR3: CSARSTDSTDTQYF. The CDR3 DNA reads TGCAGTGCTAGATCGACAGATAGCACAGATACGCAGTATTTT.

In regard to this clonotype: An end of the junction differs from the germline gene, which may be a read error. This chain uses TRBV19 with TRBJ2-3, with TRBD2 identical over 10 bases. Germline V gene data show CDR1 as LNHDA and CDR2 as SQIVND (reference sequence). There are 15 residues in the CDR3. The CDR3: CASSSLAGAQRKSAF. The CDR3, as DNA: TGTGCCAGTAGTAGCCTAGCGGGAGCTCAACGTAAAAGTGCTTTT.

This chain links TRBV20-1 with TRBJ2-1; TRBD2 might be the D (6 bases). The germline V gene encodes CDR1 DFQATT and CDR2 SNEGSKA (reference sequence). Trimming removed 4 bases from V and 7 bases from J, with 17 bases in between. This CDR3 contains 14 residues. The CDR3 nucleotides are TGCAGTGCTATCGGGGGAGTAATCTGGAATGAGCAGTTCTTC. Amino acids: CSAIGGVIWNEQFF.

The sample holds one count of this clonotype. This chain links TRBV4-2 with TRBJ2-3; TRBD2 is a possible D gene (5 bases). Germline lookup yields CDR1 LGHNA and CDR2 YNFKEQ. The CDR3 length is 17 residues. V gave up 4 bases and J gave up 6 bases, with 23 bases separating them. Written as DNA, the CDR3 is TGTGCCAGCAGCCCGGGCCCTCCCGGCGGGCTGTTGGATACGCAGTATTTT. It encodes CASSPGPPGGLLDTQYF.

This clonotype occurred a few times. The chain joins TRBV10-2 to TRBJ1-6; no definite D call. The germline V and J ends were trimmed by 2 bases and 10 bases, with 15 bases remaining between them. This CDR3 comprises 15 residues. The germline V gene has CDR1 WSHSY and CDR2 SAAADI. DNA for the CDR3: TGCGCCAGCAGTGAGGACCTTCACGGGCACTCACCCCTCCACTTT. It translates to CASSEDLHGHSPLHF.

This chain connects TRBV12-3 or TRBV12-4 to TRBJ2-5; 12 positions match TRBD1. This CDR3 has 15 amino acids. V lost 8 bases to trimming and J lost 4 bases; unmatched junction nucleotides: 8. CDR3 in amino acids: CASQPGTGGAETQYF. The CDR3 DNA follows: TGTGCCAGCCAACCCGGGACAGGGGGCGCAGAGACCCAGTACTTC.

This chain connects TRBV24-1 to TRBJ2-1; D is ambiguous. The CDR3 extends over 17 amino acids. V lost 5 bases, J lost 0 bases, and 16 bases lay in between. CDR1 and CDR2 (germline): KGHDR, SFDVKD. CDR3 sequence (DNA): TGTGCCACCAGTGGATCCTACAGCGCCAGCTCCTACAATGAGCAGTTCTTC. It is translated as CATSGSYSASSYNEQFF.

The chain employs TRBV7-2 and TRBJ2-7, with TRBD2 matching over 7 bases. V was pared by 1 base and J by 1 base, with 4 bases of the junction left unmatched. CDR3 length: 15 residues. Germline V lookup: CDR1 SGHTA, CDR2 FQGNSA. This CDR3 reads CASSLEASGSYEQYF. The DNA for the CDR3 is TGTGCCAGCAGCTTAGAGGCTAGCGGATCCTACGAGCAGTACTTC.